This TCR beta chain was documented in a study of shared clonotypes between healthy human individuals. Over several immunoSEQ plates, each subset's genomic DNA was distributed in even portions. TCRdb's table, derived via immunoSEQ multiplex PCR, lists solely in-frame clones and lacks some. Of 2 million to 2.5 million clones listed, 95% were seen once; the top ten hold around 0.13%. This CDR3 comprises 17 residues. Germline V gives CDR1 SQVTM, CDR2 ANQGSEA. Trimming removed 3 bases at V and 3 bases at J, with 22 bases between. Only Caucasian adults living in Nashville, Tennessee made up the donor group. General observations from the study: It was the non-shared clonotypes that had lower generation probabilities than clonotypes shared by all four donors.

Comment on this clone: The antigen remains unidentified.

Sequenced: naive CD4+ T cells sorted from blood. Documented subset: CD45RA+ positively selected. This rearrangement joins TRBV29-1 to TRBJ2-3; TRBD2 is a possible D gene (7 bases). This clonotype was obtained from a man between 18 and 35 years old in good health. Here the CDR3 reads CSVDSRGGEDGTDTQYF. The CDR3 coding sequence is TGCAGCGTTGACTCTAGGGGGGGGGAGGATGGAACAGATACGCAGTATTTT.